Each of the 12 T cell receptor beta chains below was sequenced from the same sample in a study of T cell responses to AZD1222 COVID-19 vaccine. Here immunoSEQ multiplex PCR was the method, and the copy in TCRdb shows in-frame clones only, minus some. The table has roughly 84,000 clones, approximately 85% seen once; the top ten hold about 12%. Specimen: peripheral blood, collected 28 days after the second AZD1222 dose. The receptors were gathered from an adult who received the AZD1222 COVID-19 vaccine.

The rearrangement joins TRBV7-9 to TRBJ2-1, with D perhaps TRBD1 (7 bases). This CDR3 spans 12 amino acids. The germline V gene encodes CDR1 SEHNR and CDR2 FQNEAQ (reference sequence). V lost 6 bases, J lost 15 bases, and 18 bases lay in between. This CDR3 is CASRLTGEERFF. The CDR3 coding sequence is TGTGCCAGCAGACTTACAGGGGAGGAACGGTTCTTC.

This clone was seen once. The CDR3 sequence: CASSFGDRATSEAFF. The CDR3 DNA is TGTGCCAGCAGCTTTGGGGACAGGGCTACCTCCGAAGCTTTCTTT. This chain uses TRBV11-3 with TRBJ1-1; 9 bases are shared with TRBD1. CDR1 and CDR2 from the germline V gene are SGHNT and YENEEA. This CDR3 spans 15 amino acids. Trimming took 3 bases from V and 8 from J; bases not matched to a gene: 10.

The chain carries TRBV5-1 and TRBJ1-6; D ambiguous. The CDR3 runs 14 residues. The V and J ends lost 2 bases and 0 bases respectively, with 3 bases between them. Germline V gene data show CDR1 as SGHRS and CDR2 as YFSETQ. The CDR3 is CASSLSSYNSPLHF. The CDR3, as DNA: TGCGCCAGCAGCTTAAGCTCCTATAATTCACCCCTCCACTTT.

V gene TRBV6-5 combines with J gene TRBJ1-1; D unclear. The V end was cut by 6 bases, the J end by 8 bases, with 19 bases between. The CDR3 has 14 amino acids. Germline assignment: CDR1 MNHEY and CDR2 SVGAGI. In DNA, the CDR3 is TGTGCCAGCAGCCCCCGGCGGGGTAATGAGGAAGCTTTCTTT. It translates to CASSPRRGNEEAFF.

V is TRBV7-8 and J is TRBJ1-4, with a possible D match to TRBD1 (5 bases). The V gene's germline CDR1 is SGHVS and CDR2 FQNEAQ. The V end lost 5 bases, the J end lost 8 bases, and 21 bases lay between the germline ends. The CDR3 spans 16 residues. CDR3 sequence reads: CASSLGSPGTKEKLFF. CDR3 nucleotides: TGTGCCAGCAGCCTTGGATCCCCCGGGACGAAGGAAAAACTGTTTTTT.

The V call is TRBV28, the J call TRBJ1-5; D uncertain. V gave up 3 bases and J gave up 6 bases, with 18 bases separating them. Per germline, CDR1 MDHEN and CDR2 SYDVKM. The CDR3 is 16 amino acids. The CDR3 region has the DNA TGTGCCAGCAGTTTCGAGGTCCGGGGTTTCGGTCAGCCCCAGCATTTT. Its translation: CASSFEVRGFGQPQHF. Full variable domain (remainder filled in from reference TRBV28 and TRBJ1-5): DVKVTQSSRYLVKRTGEKVFLECVQDMDHENMFWYRQDPGLGLRLIYFSYDVKMKEKGDIPEGYSVSREKKERFSLILESASTNQTSMYLCASSFEVRGFGQPQHFGDGTRLSIL.

This clone was seen just once. The chain is built from TRBV20-1 and TRBJ1-1; maybe TRBD1 (6 bases). V was trimmed by 7 bases and J by 11 bases, leaving 17 bases between them. Germline V lookup: CDR1 DFQATT, CDR2 SNEGSKA (reference sequence). This CDR3 has 11 residues. In nucleotides, the CDR3 is TGCAGTGTTATGGACAGTTACCGGGCTTTCTTT. It is translated as CSVMDSYRAFF.

This chain connects TRBV29-1 to TRBJ1-1; no clear D gene. Germline V lookup: CDR1 SQVTM, CDR2 ANQGSEA. There are 13 residues in the CDR3. The V end lost 4 bases, the J end lost 4 bases, and 13 bases lay between the germline ends. DNA of the CDR3: TGCAGCGTTGTGGGCCTCTTCGGCACTGAAGCTTTCTTT. Amino acid sequence: CSVVGLFGTEAFF.

The chain is built from TRBV11-1 and TRBJ2-7; D call uncertain. The CDR3 length is 13 residues. Trimming pared 2 bases from V and 4 bases from J, leaving 9 bases between. Germline V gene lookup returns CDR1 SGHAT and CDR2 FQDESV (reference sequence). CDR3 loop: CASSLSTFYEQYF. The CDR3, as DNA: TGTGCCAGCAGCTTATCTACTTTTTACGAGCAGTACTTC.

This chain uses TRBV6-4 with TRBJ2-3; D call uncertain. The CDR3 covers 15 residues. V lost 2 bases, J lost 0 bases, and 9 bases lay in between. Germline CDR1 is MRHNA and CDR2 is SNTAGT. CDR3 region: CASSDGAESTDTQYF. CDR3 coding DNA: TGTGCCAGCAGTGACGGTGCGGAAAGCACAGATACGCAGTATTTT.

The rearrangement uses TRBV3-1 (or the pseudogene TRBV3-2) and TRBJ2-7, with D possibly being TRBD1 (5 bases). The CDR3 totals 17 residues. With 1 base removed from V and 0 bases from J, the gap between germline ends came to 16 bases. Germline-derived CDR1 and CDR2 are LGHDT and YNNKEL (reference sequence). CDR3 region: CASSQVVGASPSYEQYF. CDR3 coding DNA: TGTGCCAGCAGCCAAGTGGTTGGGGCATCCCCCTCCTACGAGCAGTACTTC.

This clone appeared once. The chain couples TRBV18 to TRBJ2-2; no reliable D call. There are 15 residues in the CDR3. Trimming took off 3 bases at V and 5 bases at J, with 13 bases between the two ends. Per the germline V gene, CDR1 is KGHSH and CDR2 is LQKENI. Written as DNA, the CDR3 is TGTGCCAGCTCACCTATAGGCCGGTGGACCGGGGAGCTGTTTTTT. It translates to CASSPIGRWTGELFF.